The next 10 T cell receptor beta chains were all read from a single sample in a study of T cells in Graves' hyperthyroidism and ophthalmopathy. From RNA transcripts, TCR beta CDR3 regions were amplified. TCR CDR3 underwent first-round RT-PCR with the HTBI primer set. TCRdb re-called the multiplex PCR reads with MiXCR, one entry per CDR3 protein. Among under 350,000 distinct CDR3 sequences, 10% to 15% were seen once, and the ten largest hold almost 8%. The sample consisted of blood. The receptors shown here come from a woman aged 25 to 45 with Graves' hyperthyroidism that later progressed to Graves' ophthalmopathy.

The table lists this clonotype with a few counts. The CDR3 sequence: CSGTTTGLAGANVLTF. CDR3 DNA: TGCAGTGGCACAACAACAGGGCTGGCTGGGGCCAACGTCCTGACTTTC. The chain uses TRBV20-1 and TRBJ2-6, with D maybe TRBD1 (6 bases). V gave up 7 bases and J gave up 2 bases, with 18 bases separating them. CDR1 and CDR2 (germline): DFQATT, SNEGSKA (reference sequence). CDR3 length: 16 amino acids.

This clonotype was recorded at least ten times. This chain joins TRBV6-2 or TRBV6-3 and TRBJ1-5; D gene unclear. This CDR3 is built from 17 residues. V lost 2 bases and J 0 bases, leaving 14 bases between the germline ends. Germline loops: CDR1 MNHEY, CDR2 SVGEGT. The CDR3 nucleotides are TGTGCCAGCAGTTACCAAACATGGGTTTATAGCAATCAGCCCCAGCATTTT. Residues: CASSYQTWVYSNQPQHF.

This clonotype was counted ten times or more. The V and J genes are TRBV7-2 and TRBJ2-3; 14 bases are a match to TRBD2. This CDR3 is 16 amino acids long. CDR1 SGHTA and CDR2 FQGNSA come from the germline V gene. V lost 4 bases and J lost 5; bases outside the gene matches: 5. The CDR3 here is CASSSGLAGAVDTQYF. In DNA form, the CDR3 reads TGTGCCAGCAGCTCGGGACTAGCGGGAGCTGTAGATACGCAGTATTTT.

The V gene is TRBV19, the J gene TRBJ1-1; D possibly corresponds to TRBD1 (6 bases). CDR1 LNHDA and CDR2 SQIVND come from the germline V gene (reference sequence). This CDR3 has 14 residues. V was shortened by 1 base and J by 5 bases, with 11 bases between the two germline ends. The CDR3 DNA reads TGTGCCAGTAGTATAGTGGGGGCGCGAACTGAAGCTTTCTTT. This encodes CASSIVGARTEAFF.

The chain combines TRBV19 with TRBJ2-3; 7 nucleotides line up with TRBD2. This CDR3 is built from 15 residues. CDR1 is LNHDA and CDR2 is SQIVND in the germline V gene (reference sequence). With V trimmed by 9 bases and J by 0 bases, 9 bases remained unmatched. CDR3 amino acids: CARPEAGPSTDTQYF. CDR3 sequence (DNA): TGTGCCAGACCCGAAGCGGGGCCCAGCACAGATACGCAGTATTTT.

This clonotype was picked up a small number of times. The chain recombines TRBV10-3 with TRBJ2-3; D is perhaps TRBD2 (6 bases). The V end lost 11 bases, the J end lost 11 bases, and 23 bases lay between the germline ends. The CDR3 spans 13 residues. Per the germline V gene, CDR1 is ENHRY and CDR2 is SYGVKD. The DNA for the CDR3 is TGTGCCGGCCGGGACTCCGAGAAAGAAAGGCAGTATTTT. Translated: CAGRDSEKERQYF.

The CDR3 spells CASSHRAGDTQYF. For the CDR3, the DNA is TGTGCCAGCAGCCACAGGGCGGGAGATACGCAGTATTTT. The rearrangement joins TRBV3-1 to TRBJ2-3, with D perhaps TRBD1 or TRBD2 (5 bases each). Germline loops: CDR1 LGHDT, CDR2 YNNKEL (reference sequence). V lost 3 bases, J lost 5 bases, and 9 bases lay in between. The CDR3 length is 13 residues.

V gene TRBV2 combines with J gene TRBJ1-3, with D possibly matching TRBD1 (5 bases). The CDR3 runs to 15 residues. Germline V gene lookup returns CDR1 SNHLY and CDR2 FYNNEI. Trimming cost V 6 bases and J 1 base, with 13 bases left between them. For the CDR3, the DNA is TGTGCCAGCAGACACCCGACAGTTTCTGGAAACACCATATATTTT. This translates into CASRHPTVSGNTIYF.

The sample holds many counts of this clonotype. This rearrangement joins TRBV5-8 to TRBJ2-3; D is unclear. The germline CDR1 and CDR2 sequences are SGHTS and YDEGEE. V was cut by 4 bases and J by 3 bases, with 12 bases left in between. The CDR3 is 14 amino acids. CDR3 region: CASSPPMGTDTQYF. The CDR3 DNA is TGTGCCAGCAGCCCCCCCATGGGAACAGATACGCAGTATTTT.

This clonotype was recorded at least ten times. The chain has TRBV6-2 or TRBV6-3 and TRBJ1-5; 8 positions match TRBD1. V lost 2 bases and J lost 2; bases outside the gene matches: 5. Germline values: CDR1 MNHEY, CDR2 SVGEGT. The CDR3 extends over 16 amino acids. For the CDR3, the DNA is TGTGCCAGCAGTTACGAGGACAGGGCTGGCAATCAGCCCCAGCATTTT. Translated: CASSYEDRAGNQPQHF.